The TCR beta chain under discussion was sequenced for a study of CD8 T cells in ankylosing spondylitis. This clonotype occurred many times. The CDR3 is 11 residues long. With 4 bases removed from V and 9 bases from J, the gap between germline ends came to 8 bases. From germline, CDR1 is SGHRS and CDR2 YFSETQ. TCRdb used MiXCR to reprocess the 5' RACE reads, holding one entry per CDR3 protein. The profile shows about 130,000 distinct CDR3 sequences, approximately 6.8% of them singletons. The chain uses TRBV5-1 and TRBJ2-1, with D hard to call. Source material: blood, either unsorted or a sorted T cell fraction (not recorded which). The receptor was isolated from a male donor with ankylosing spondylitis or in good health (not recorded which). The DNA of the CDR3 is TGCGCCAGCAGCCGCCTGGGTGAGCAGTTCTTC. Translated, it gives CASSRLGEQFF.